Shown below are 8 T cell receptor beta chains from a single sample sequenced in a study of blood T cell repertoires in COVID-19. Sequencing was performed with immunoSEQ multiplex PCR; in TCRdb, only in-frame clones are kept and a portion is missing. The profile shows roughly 100,000 clones, approximately 82% of them singletons. The source material was peripheral blood. The receptor set was obtained from an elderly woman with acute or convalescent COVID-19.

This rearrangement joins TRBV5-1 to TRBJ2-3; D is uncertain. The CDR3 sequence is 14 residues long. Germline V gene data show CDR1 as SGHRS and CDR2 as YFSETQ. V was clipped by 5 bases and J by 3 bases, with 13 bases between them. The CDR3 DNA is TGCGCCAGCAGGATTGCGGCGCTTACAGATACGCAGTATTTT. Protein: CASRIAALTDTQYF.

V is TRBV7-9 and J is TRBJ1-2; D possibly corresponds to TRBD1 (6 bases). CDR1 and CDR2 from the germline V gene are SEHNR and FQNEAQ (reference sequence). Between the trimmed V and J ends, which lost 4 bases and 2 bases, there was a span of 8 bases. The CDR3 has 13 amino acids. CDR3 residues: CASSSTGNYGYTF. The CDR3 bases are TGTGCCAGCAGCTCCACAGGGAACTATGGCTACACCTTC. The variable domain in full, completed from reference TRBV7-9 and TRBJ1-2, reads DTGVSQNPRHKITKRGQNVTFRCDPISEHNRLYWYRQTLGQGPEFLTYFQNEAQLEKSRLLSDRFSAERPKGSFSTLEIQRTEQGDSAMYLCASSSTGNYGYTFGSGTRLTVV.

This clone was detected only once. This chain connects TRBV6-1 to TRBJ1-5; D ambiguous. Trimming took off 2 bases at V and 11 bases at J, with 13 bases between the two ends. In germline, CDR1 is MNHNS, CDR2 SASEGT. CDR3 length equals 13 residues. CDR3 sequence reads: CASSESRASAQHF. The CDR3 nucleotides read TGTGCCAGCAGTGAAAGCCGAGCCTCTGCCCAGCATTTT.

The J gene is TRBJ2-7, the V gene TRBV12-3 or TRBV12-4; D possibly corresponds to TRBD2 (6 bases). CDR3 size: 13 residues. V dropped 2 bases and J dropped 6 bases, with 11 bases sitting between them. This CDR3 reads CASSLTGDTEQYF. Written as DNA, the CDR3 is TGTGCCAGCAGTTTAACGGGAGACACCGAGCAGTACTTC.

The CDR3 nucleotides are TGTGCCAGCAGTTTGATGAATTTCGGGGGAAGTACTGAAGCTTTCTTT. Translation: CASSLMNFGGSTEAFF. The chain is built from TRBV6-5 and TRBJ1-1, with a tentative D call TRBD1 (5 bases). The CDR3 contains 16 residues. V was shortened by 4 bases and J by 5 bases, with 20 bases between the two germline ends. CDR1 is MNHEY, CDR2 SVGAGI, per germline.

This chain connects TRBV30 to TRBJ1-5; 7 bases map to TRBD1. The V segment lost 1 base and the J segment 8 bases; nucleotides outside the gene matches: 8. CDR3 length equals 14 residues. Germline assignment: CDR1 GTSNPN and CDR2 SVGIG (reference sequence). CDR3 loop: CAWSGSQGRKPQHF. DNA for the CDR3: TGTGCCTGGAGTGGATCACAGGGGAGGAAGCCCCAGCATTTT.

The chain combines TRBV5-1 with TRBJ2-5, with TRBD2 as a possible D gene (6 bases). V lost 0 bases, J lost 5 bases, and 14 bases lay in between. Looked up from germline, CDR1 is SGHRS and CDR2 is YFSETQ. The CDR3 is made up of 15 amino acids. CDR3 amino acids: CASSLAATSGETQYF. The CDR3 nucleotides read TGCGCCAGCAGCTTGGCCGCGACTAGTGGCGAGACCCAGTACTTC.

The chain recombines TRBV7-7 with TRBJ2-1, with a tentative D call TRBD2 (5 bases). This CDR3 is built from 16 residues. Germline-derived CDR1 and CDR2 are SSHAT and FNYEAQ (reference sequence). Trimming shortened V by 5 bases and J by 2 bases, and 16 bases separated the two germline ends. The CDR3 nucleotides are TGTGCCAGCAGCCAGACTACAGAGCTTCCCTACAATGAGCAGTTCTTC. It specifies CASSQTTELPYNEQFF. Full variable domain (remainder filled in from reference TRBV7-7 and TRBJ2-1): GAGVSQSPRYKVTKRGQDVTLRCDPISSHATLYWYQQALGQGPEFLTYFNYEAQPDKSGLPSDRFSAERPEGSISTLTIQRTEQRDSAMYRCASSQTTELPYNEQFFGPGTRLTVL.